Each of the 18 T cell receptor beta chains below was sequenced from the same sample in a study of T cells in Graves' hyperthyroidism and ophthalmopathy. Amplified TCR beta CDR3 regions came from RNA transcripts. A set of HTBI primers served as the primers for a first-round RT-PCR of the TCR CDR3. MiXCR, applied by TCRdb to the multiplex PCR reads, yields one record per CDR3 protein. The sample shows under 300,000 distinct CDR3 sequences, roughly 15% of them seen only once. Sequencing input: blood. These receptors originate from a woman aged 45-65 years with Graves' hyperthyroidism that later progressed to Graves' ophthalmopathy.

This clonotype was detected many times. The V call is TRBV3-1, the J call TRBJ2-7, with D perhaps matching TRBD1 (6 bases). The CDR3 is 16 amino acids. Between the trimmed V and J ends, which lost 6 bases and 0 bases, there was a span of 18 bases. Germline V lookup: CDR1 LGHDT, CDR2 YNNKEL (reference sequence). The CDR3 sequence: CASSTSGAVLSYEQYF. The CDR3 region has the DNA TGTGCCAGCAGTACCTCAGGGGCAGTCCTCTCCTACGAGCAGTACTTC.

This clonotype was picked up a small number of times. The chain is built from TRBV3-1 and TRBJ1-6; D is perhaps TRBD1 (6 bases). Germline CDR1 is LGHDT and CDR2 is YNNKEL (reference sequence). The CDR3 spans 15 residues. V lost 4 bases and J lost 7, with 14 bases in between. The CDR3 coding sequence is TGTGCCAGCAGCCTAGTGGGGGCCCCAAATTCACCCCTCCACTTT. The encoded protein is CASSLVGAPNSPLHF.

There are many counts of this clonotype. V gene TRBV11-3 combines with J gene TRBJ2-2, with 13 nucleotides matching TRBD2. The CDR3 totals 18 residues. V was clipped by 4 bases and J by 5 bases; unmatched bases: 10. The germline gives CDR1 SGHNT, CDR2 YENEEA. This chain's CDR3 is CASSSDGLAGVSTGELFF. CDR3 nucleotide sequence: TGTGCCAGCAGCTCAGACGGACTAGCGGGAGTATCAACCGGGGAGCTGTTTTTT.

In its sample, this clonotype was seen many times. The chain links TRBV28 to TRBJ2-1, with TRBD2 matching 9 bases. With V trimmed by 2 bases and J by 8 bases, 10 bases remained unmatched. Germline CDR1 and CDR2: MDHEN and SYDVKM. The CDR3 consists of 16 residues. The CDR3 sequence is CASSLRGIAGEDEQFF. As DNA, the CDR3 is TGTGCCAGCAGTTTACGGGGTATAGCGGGGGAGGATGAGCAGTTCTTC.

This clonotype was seen a few times. This chain joins TRBV10-3 and TRBJ2-3; no definite D call. CDR1 ENHRY and CDR2 SYGVKD come from the germline V gene. This CDR3 is 15 amino acids long. With 0 bases removed from V and 2 bases from J, the gap between germline ends came to 9 bases. In DNA, the CDR3 is TGTGCCATCAGTGAGTCGACCCAGATCACAGATACGCAGTATTTT. Amino acid sequence: CAISESTQITDTQYF.

This clonotype was counted a single time. J is TRBJ2-5 and V is TRBV20-1; 10 nucleotides line up with TRBD2. The CDR3 sequence is 16 residues long. The germline gives CDR1 DFQATT, CDR2 SNEGSKA (reference sequence). The ends lost 3 bases at V and 2 bases at J; junction bases unmatched: 9. CDR3 loop: CSASPLGAGGQETQYF. Here the CDR3 DNA reads TGCAGTGCTAGCCCTCTAGGAGCGGGAGGGCAAGAGACCCAGTACTTC.

The rearrangement joins TRBV20-1 to TRBJ2-3; D possibly corresponds to TRBD2 (6 bases). This CDR3 contains 15 residues. Germline V gene lookup returns CDR1 DFQATT and CDR2 SNEGSKA (reference sequence). V lost 6 bases and J lost 2, with 18 bases in between. CDR3 sequence (DNA): TGCAGTGCAAGGGCTAGCGAGCTATTCACAGATACGCAGTATTTT. It specifies CSARASELFTDTQYF.

This clonotype occurred many times. The gene calls are TRBV5-1 and TRBJ2-3; 8 positions agree with TRBD2. V lost 4 bases and J lost 5; bases outside the gene matches: 12. The germline CDR1 and CDR2 sequences are SGHRS and YFSETQ. This CDR3 spans 16 amino acids. The CDR3 DNA follows: TGCGCCAGCAGCCCGAGCGGGAGTACCCCTGGAGATACGCAGTATTTT. This codes for CASSPSGSTPGDTQYF.

This clonotype was detected ten times or more. The chain uses TRBV20-1 and TRBJ1-1; TRBD1 aligns across 8 bases. Losses at the gene ends were 5 bases for V and 5 bases for J; bases not matched to a gene: 4. The CDR3 covers 12 residues. From germline, CDR1 is DFQATT and CDR2 SNEGSKA (reference sequence). This CDR3 reads CSAAGGATEAFF. CDR3 DNA: TGCAGTGCTGCAGGGGGCGCGACTGAAGCTTTCTTT.

The table lists this clonotype with many counts. This chain joins TRBV28 and TRBJ2-7, with D hard to call. The CDR3 covers 14 residues. Trimming pared 5 bases from V and 4 bases from J, leaving 15 bases between. Germline V CDR1 and CDR2: MDHEN, SYDVKM. The CDR3 sequence is CASSGPAIGYEQYF. DNA for the CDR3: TGTGCCAGCAGTGGGCCGGCAATAGGGTACGAGCAGTACTTC.

Many counts were recorded for this clonotype. The chain couples TRBV6-1 to TRBJ2-5; 11 bases match TRBD2. This CDR3 contains 13 residues. CDR1 and CDR2 from the germline V gene are MNHNS and SASEGT. V gave up 6 bases and J gave up 4 bases; unmatched junction bases: 1. In DNA, the CDR3 is TGTGCCAGCAGCCTAGCGGGAGGAGAGACCCAGTACTTC. Protein: CASSLAGGETQYF.

This clonotype was recorded many times. One end of the junction does not line up with germline, which may come from a read error. V gene TRBV30 combines with J gene TRBJ1-1; D is uncertain. The CDR3 sequence is 13 residues long. Germline CDR1 and CDR2: GTSNPN and SVGIG (reference sequence). This chain's CDR3 is CAWSRVASTGAFF. CDR3 DNA: TGTGCCTGGAGTCGGGTTGCTTCGACTGGAGCTTTCTTT.

Notes on this clonotype: This sequence may be a read error, since a much larger clone differs from it by one base. The CDR3 region is CASSLGGEEAFF. CDR3 bases: TGTGCCAGCAGCTTGGGGGGGGAGGAAGCTTTCTTT. This chain joins TRBV5-6 and TRBJ1-1; tentative D call: TRBD1 (5 bases). Germline V lookup: CDR1 SGHDT, CDR2 YYEEEE. V dropped 0 bases and J dropped 8 bases, with 8 bases sitting between them. The CDR3 totals 12 residues.

This clonotype was picked up many times. This chain joins TRBV6-1 and TRBJ2-7, with D possibly being TRBD1 (7 bases). The CDR3 is 13 amino acids. The germline V gene has CDR1 MNHNS and CDR2 SASEGT. V dropped 5 bases and J dropped 7 bases, with 15 bases sitting between them. The CDR3 DNA sequence: TGTGCCAGCAGTTTTCCAGGGGGGAGAGAGCAGTACTTC. Translation gives CASSFPGGREQYF.

CDR3 sequence (DNA): TGTGCCAGCAGCTTCGTTTATCAGGGGAACACTGAAGCTTTCTTT. This translates into CASSFVYQGNTEAFF. This chain uses TRBV5-4 with TRBJ1-1; tentative D call: TRBD1 (5 bases). CDR1 SGHNT and CDR2 YYREEE come from the germline V gene (reference sequence). The V end was cut by 2 bases, the J end by 1 base, with 12 bases between. The CDR3 totals 15 residues. The entire variable domain, with the rest obtained from reference TRBV5-4 and TRBJ1-1, is as follows: ETGVTQSPTHLIKTRGQQVTLRCSSQSGHNTVSWYQQALGQGPQFIFQYYREEENGRGNFPPRFSGLQFPNYSSELNVNALELDDSALYLCASSFVYQGNTEAFFGQGTRLTVV.

With respect to this clonotype: A junction boundary mismatches the germline segment, possibly from a read error. The gene calls are TRBV6-5 and TRBJ1-2, with D unresolved. The germline gives CDR1 MNHEY, CDR2 SVGAGI. The CDR3 sequence is 16 residues long. The CDR3 DNA sequence: TGTGCCAGCAGTGACTCGGACTTGTGGAGCTCCTATGGCTACACCTTC. Its protein product is CASSDSDLWSSYGYTF.

This clonotype appeared many times. The chain combines TRBV28 with TRBJ2-7; D might be TRBD2 (6 bases). The CDR3 runs to 16 residues. Trimming cost V 5 bases and J 0 bases, with 17 bases left between them. Germline assignment: CDR1 MDHEN and CDR2 SYDVKM. The CDR3 loop reads CASSKDRDSHSYEQYF. CDR3 coding DNA: TGTGCCAGCAGTAAGGACCGGGACTCGCACTCCTACGAGCAGTACTTC.

This chain connects TRBV28 to TRBJ2-7; weak D call: TRBD2 (7 bases). Trimming stripped 10 bases from V and 2 bases from J, with 21 bases between. This CDR3 is built from 15 residues. The V gene's germline CDR1 is MDHEN and CDR2 SYDVKM. CDR3: CATWGTGGLTYEQYF. The CDR3 bases are TGTGCCACCTGGGGGACGGGGGGCCTCACCTACGAGCAGTACTTC.